What follows is one TCR beta chain and its context. Treatment denoted: randomized to nivolumab then ipilimumab (arm A) or the reverse (arm B). Measured with immunoSEQ multiplex PCR; TCRdb has only the in-frame clones, and not every one. The data hold more than 30,000 clones, with approximately 30% observed a single time. This sample was taken from a study of sequential checkpoint blockade in melanoma. For the study at large: Randomization was 1:1 between first-line nivolumab→ipilimumab and ipilimumab→nivolumab. Maintenance nivolumab came after either treatment sequence. After nivolumab or ipilimumab alone, around 20 patients had week-13 rebiopsies.

This CDR3 is built from 13 residues. The germline V and J ends were trimmed by 4 bases and 4 bases, with 10 bases remaining between them. CDR1 is MDHEN and CDR2 is SYDVKM in the germline V gene. Sample: tumor tissue (inferred from file names), taken from a patient given nivolumab and ipilimumab in sequence. The receptor was derived from a human donor with melanoma. V and J are TRBV28 and TRBJ1-1, with D perhaps matching TRBD1 (6 bases). This CDR3 reads CASSWAGATEAFF. CDR3 sequence (DNA): TGTGCCAGCAGTTGGGCGGGGGCCACTGAAGCTTTCTTT.